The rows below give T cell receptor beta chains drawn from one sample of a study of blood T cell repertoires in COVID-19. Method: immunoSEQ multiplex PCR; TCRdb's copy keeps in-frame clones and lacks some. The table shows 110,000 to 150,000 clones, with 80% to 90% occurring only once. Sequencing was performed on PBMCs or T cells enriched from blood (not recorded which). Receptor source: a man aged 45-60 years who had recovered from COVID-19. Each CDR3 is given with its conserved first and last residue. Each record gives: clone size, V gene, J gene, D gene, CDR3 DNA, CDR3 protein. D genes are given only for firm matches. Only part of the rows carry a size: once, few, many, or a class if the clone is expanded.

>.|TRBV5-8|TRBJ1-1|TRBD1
TGTGCCAGCAGGACAGGGGCCACCCGGCTAGGCACTGAAGCTTTCTTT
CASRTGATRLGTEAFF
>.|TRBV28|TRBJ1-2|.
TGTGCCAGCAGTTTATGGTTACGGACAGCAAACTATGGCTACACCTTC
CASSLWLRTANYGYTF
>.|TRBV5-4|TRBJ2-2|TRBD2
TGTGCCAGCAGCTCCCAGGGACTACCCACCGGGGAGCTGTTTTTT
CASSSQGLPTGELFF
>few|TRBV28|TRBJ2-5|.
TGTGCCAGCAGTTTTTGGACACCCGCTAGAGGAACCCAGTACTTC
CASSFWTPARGTQYF
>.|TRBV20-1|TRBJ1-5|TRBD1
TGCAGTGCTAGTGTCGGACAGGGGGCCTTGCAGCCCCAGCATTTT
CSASVGQGALQPQHF
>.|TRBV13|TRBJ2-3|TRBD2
TGTGCCAGCAGCTTGAGTGGAAGCGGGGGCCCTGGAGATACGCAGTATTTT
CASSLSGSGGPGDTQYF
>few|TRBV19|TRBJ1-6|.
TGTGCCAGTAGTACCCGTACCATCGGTAATTCACCCCTCCACTTT
CASSTRTIGNSPLHF
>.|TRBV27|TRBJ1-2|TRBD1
TGTGCCAGCAGTTCGGACAGGGGGCTCTATGGCTACACCTTC
CASSSDRGLYGYTF
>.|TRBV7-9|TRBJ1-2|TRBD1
TGTGCCAGCAGCATTGGGACAGGGTATGGCTACACCTTC
CASSIGTGYGYTF
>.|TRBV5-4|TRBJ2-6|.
TGTGCCAGCAGCGGAGTCGGGGTTCTTGCTGGGGCCAACGTCCTGACTTTC
CASSGVGVLAGANVLTF
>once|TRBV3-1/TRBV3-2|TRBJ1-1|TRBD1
TGTGCCAGCAGCCAGGACAGGGTCCTTTCGGGGAACACTGAAGCTTTCTTT
CASSQDRVLSGNTEAFF
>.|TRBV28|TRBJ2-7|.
TGTGCCAGCAGTCCCAGGGGCGAGCAGTACTTC
CASSPRGEQYF
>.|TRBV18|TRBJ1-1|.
TGTGCCAGCTCACCACGGACACAAGGTTTGAACACTGAAGCTTTCTTT
CASSPRTQGLNTEAFF
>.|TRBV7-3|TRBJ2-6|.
TGTGCCAGCAGCTTAACTTCAGGACAGCTCTCTGGGGCCAACGTCCTGACTTTC
CASSLTSGQLSGANVLTF
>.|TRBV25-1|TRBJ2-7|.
TGTGCCAGCAGTCAGGTGCACGAGCAGTACTTC
CASSQVHEQYF
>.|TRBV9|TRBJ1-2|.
TGTGCCAGCAGCGTAGTCGGAGGAGGCTACACCTTC
CASSVVGGGYTF
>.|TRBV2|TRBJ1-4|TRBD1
TGTGCCAGCAGCGAGGGGGCAAGGAACGAAAAACTGTTTTTT
CASSEGARNEKLFF
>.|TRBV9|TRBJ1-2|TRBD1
TGTGCCAGCAGCGTAGGGTTCGGGACAGCTTCAGGGGGCTACACCTTC
CASSVGFGTASGGYTF
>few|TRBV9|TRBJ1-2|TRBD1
TGTGCCAGCAGCGAGGGTAACAGGGGTTATGGCTACACCTTC
CASSEGNRGYGYTF
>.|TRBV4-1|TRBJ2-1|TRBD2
TGCGCCAGCAGCCGACCGCGGGGTCTACTAGCGAACGGAGGAGGCAATGAGCAGTTCTTC
CASSRPRGLLANGGGNEQFF
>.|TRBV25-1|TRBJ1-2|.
TGTGCCAGCAGTTATCAGGGGCCTTACACCTTC
CASSYQGPYTF
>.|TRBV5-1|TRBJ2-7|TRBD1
TGCGCCAGCAGCAAGGACAGGGACGAGCAGTACTTC
CASSKDRDEQYF
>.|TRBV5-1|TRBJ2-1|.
TGCGCCAGCAGGGACTCAGGCTCCTACAATGAGCAGTTCTTC
CASRDSGSYNEQFF
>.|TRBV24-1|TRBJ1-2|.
TGTGCCACCAGTGATAAATCTACAGGGTATCATGGCTACACCTTC
CATSDKSTGYHGYTF
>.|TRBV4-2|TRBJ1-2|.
TGTGCCAGCAGCCCGTACAGGGAAAACTATGGCTACACCTTC
CASSPYRENYGYTF
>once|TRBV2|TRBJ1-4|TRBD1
TGTGCCAGCAGTGCTCAGGGGGCTAATGAAAAACTGTTTTTT
CASSAQGANEKLFF
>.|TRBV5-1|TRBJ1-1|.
TGCGCCAGCAGCTTGGCCTCGGGGGAGGGCACTGAAGCTTTCTTT
CASSLASGEGTEAFF
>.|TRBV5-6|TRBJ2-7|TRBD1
TGTGCCAGCAGCTTGGGGGGACAGGTAGCTATCGAGCAGTACTTC
CASSLGGQVAIEQYF
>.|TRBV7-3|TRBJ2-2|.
TGTGCCAGCAGCCGTGACAGATCCGGGGAGCTGTTTTTT
CASSRDRSGELFF
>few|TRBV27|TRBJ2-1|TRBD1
TGTGCCAGCAGTTTAAGGACAGGGTTTAGTGTGGTTAACAATGAGCAGTTCTTC
CASSLRTGFSVVNNEQFF
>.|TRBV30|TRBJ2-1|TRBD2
TGTGCCTGGACCGGGACTAGCGGATTAGGGTACTACAATGAGCAGTTCTTC
CAWTGTSGLGYYNEQFF
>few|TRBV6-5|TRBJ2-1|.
TGTGCCAGCAGTTACCAGCCTAGCGTGTACAATGAGCAGTTCTTC
CASSYQPSVYNEQFF
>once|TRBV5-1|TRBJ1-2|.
TGCGCCAGCAATCGGGACGGGGGGACCTATGGCTACACCTTC
CASNRDGGTYGYTF
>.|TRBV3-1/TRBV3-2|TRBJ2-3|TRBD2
TGTGCCAGCAGCCGCCTTGGGGCTAGCGGGGGAAACACGCAGTATTTT
CASSRLGASGGNTQYF
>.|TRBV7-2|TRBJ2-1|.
TGTGCCAGCAGCTTAGGAGGGTCGGTATCCTACAATGAGCAGTTCTTC
CASSLGGSVSYNEQFF
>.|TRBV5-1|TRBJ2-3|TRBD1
TGCGCCAGCAGCTTGTCCCAGGGGGCGCATGGAGATACGCAGTATTTT
CASSLSQGAHGDTQYF
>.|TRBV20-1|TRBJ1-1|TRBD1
TGCAGTGCTAGTGGTGGGACAGGGATACCCACTGAAGCTTTCTTT
CSASGGTGIPTEAFF
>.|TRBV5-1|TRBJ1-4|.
TGCGCCAGCAGCCCGGACACAGTTAATGAAAAACTGTTTTTT
CASSPDTVNEKLFF
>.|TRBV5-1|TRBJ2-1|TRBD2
TGCGCCAGCAGCCAGGGGGGGACTAGCGGGAGTAGCGAGCAGTTCTTC
CASSQGGTSGSSEQFF
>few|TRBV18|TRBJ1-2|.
TGTGCCAGCTCTATACCCCCGCGCAGGTCGAGCCCGCTCTATGGCTACACCTTC
CASSIPPRRSSPLYGYTF
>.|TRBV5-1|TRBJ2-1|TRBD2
TGCGCCAGCAGCAGCGCGGGGGGCTACAATGAGCAGTTCTTC
CASSSAGGYNEQFF
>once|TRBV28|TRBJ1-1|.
TGTGCCAGCAGTTTTGGCGGGAGAGCTTTCTTT
CASSFGGRAFF
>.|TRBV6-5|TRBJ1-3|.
TGTGCCAGCAGTTTCCGCGCGGGCGGAAACACCATATATTTT
CASSFRAGGNTIYF
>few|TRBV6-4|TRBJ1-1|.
TGTGCCCCGCTGAAAGCAGGCCGCCGGAACACTGAAGCTTTCTTT
CAPLKAGRRNTEAFF
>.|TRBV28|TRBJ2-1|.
TGTGCCAGCAGTTTAATTCCGGGGAGGACCTACAATGAGCAGTTCTTC
CASSLIPGRTYNEQFF
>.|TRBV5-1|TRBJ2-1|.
TGCGCCAGCAGCGGGAGCTCCTACAATGAGCAGTTCTTC
CASSGSSYNEQFF
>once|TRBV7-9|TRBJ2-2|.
TGTGCCAGCAGCCCCCCGTCTTCTACCGATAACACCGGGGAGCTGTTTTTT
CASSPPSSTDNTGELFF
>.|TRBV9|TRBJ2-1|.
TGTGCCAGCAGCGTAGGCGGCTCCTACAATGAGCAGTTCTTC
CASSVGGSYNEQFF
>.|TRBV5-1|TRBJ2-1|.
TGCGCCAGCAGCTTTCTTCAGGGCTCCTACAATGAGCAGTTCTTC
CASSFLQGSYNEQFF